The 23 T cell receptor beta chains below come from one sample, sequenced in a study of blood T cells in healthy people across ages (dated by TCRdb to the mid-2010s). Receptor amplification or capture employed 5' RACE. The reads were generated on an Illumina HiSeq 2500. A second about 7 to 11 cycle PCR used a sample-barcoded 5' primer and a J-beta primer mix. TCRdb passed the public sequencing reads through fastp at Q25 and MiXCR, retaining productive beta sequences. Records with the same CDR3 protein are collapsed into one entry carrying the most frequent genes and DNA. The sample profile shows 780,000 or so distinct CDR3 sequences; about 56% of them were found once. The leading ten clones occupy roughly 26% of the sample. The source material was blood. The receptors come from a man aged 40-50 years in good health.

This clonotype was recorded only once. The rearrangement links TRBV9 to TRBJ2-7; perhaps TRBD1 as D (5 bases). Germline CDR1 reads SGDLS; CDR2 reads YYNGEE. The CDR3 contains 16 residues. V dropped 0 bases and J dropped 0 bases, with 13 bases sitting between them. CDR3 in amino acids: CASSVGVGQGSYEQYF. CDR3 coding DNA: TGTGCCAGCAGCGTAGGGGTGGGGCAGGGCTCCTACGAGCAGTACTTC.

In DNA, the CDR3 is TGTGCCAGCAGTGGGACAGGATACTCGAACACTGAAGCTTTCTTT. It is translated as CASSGTGYSNTEAFF. The J gene is TRBJ1-1, the V gene TRBV2; 7 nucleotides line up with TRBD1. There are 15 residues in the CDR3. Unmatched junction bases numbered 6, after V lost 4 bases and J lost 1 base. The germline V gene has CDR1 SNHLY and CDR2 FYNNEI.

This clonotype showed up many times. The genes are TRBV7-9 and TRBJ2-5; either TRBD1 or TRBD2 may supply D (6 bases each). Trimming stripped 0 bases from V and 5 bases from J, with 10 bases between. Germline CDR1 is SEHNR and CDR2 is FQNEAQ (reference sequence). There are 14 residues in the CDR3. The CDR3 protein is CASSLASGAETQYF. CDR3 in DNA: TGTGCCAGCAGCTTAGCTTCGGGGGCTGAGACCCAGTACTTC.

The genes are TRBV7-3 and TRBJ2-3; the D is unclear. Per germline, CDR1 SGHTA and CDR2 FQGTGA. V dropped 7 bases and J dropped 5 bases, with 16 bases sitting between them. The length of the CDR3 is 14 residues. The CDR3 spells CASTPMAVGDTQYF. CDR3 DNA: TGTGCCAGCACCCCGATGGCCGTCGGAGATACGCAGTATTTT.

The chain employs TRBV7-2 and TRBJ2-2, with D possibly TRBD1 on 5 matching bases. The ends were cut back, 6 bases at V and 2 bases at J, with 16 bases in the middle. This CDR3 is built from 16 residues. In germline, CDR1 is SGHTA, CDR2 FQGNSA. CDR3: CASRFPGLPNTGELFF. The DNA for the CDR3 is TGTGCCAGCAGATTTCCAGGGCTACCAAACACCGGGGAGCTGTTTTTT.

DNA for the CDR3: TGCAGTGCTAGAGGGGCTAGCGGAACCTACAATGAGCAGTTCTTC. It codes for CSARGASGTYNEQFF. This chain connects TRBV20-1 to TRBJ2-1; TRBD2 agrees at 7 bases. Germline CDR1 is DFQATT and CDR2 is SNEGSKA (reference sequence). V was pared by 1 base and J by 2 bases, with 5 bases of the junction left unmatched. This CDR3 is 15 amino acids long.

V and J are TRBV14 and TRBJ2-3, with 7 nucleotides matching TRBD1. The CDR3 has 15 residues. J was trimmed by 2 bases and V by 0 bases; bases with no gene match: 2. CDR1 and CDR2 (germline): SGHDN, FVKESK. The CDR3 spells CASSQDGTVTDTQYF. In DNA form, the CDR3 reads TGTGCCAGCAGCCAAGACGGGACAGTCACAGATACGCAGTATTTT.

The chain combines TRBV5-1 with TRBJ2-1, with D perhaps TRBD2 (6 bases). Looked up from germline, CDR1 is SGHRS and CDR2 is YFSETQ. The length of the CDR3 is 15 residues. The V gene lost 4 bases and the J gene lost 7 bases, with 18 bases spanning the gap. CDR3 nucleotides: TGCGCCAGCAGCCCAGGGACTTCTAAAGGGAATGAGCAGTTCTTC. It yields the protein CASSPGTSKGNEQFF. Full variable domain (rest looked up from reference TRBV5-1 and TRBJ2-1): KAGVTQTPRYLIKTRGQQVTLSCSPISGHRSVSWYQQTPGQGLQFLFEYFSETQRNKGNFPGRFSGRQFSNSRSEMNVSTLELGDSALYLCASSPGTSKGNEQFFGPGTRLTVL.

The table lists this clonotype with a few counts. This sequence joins TRBV10-3 and TRBJ1-2, with TRBD1 matching over 9 bases. The CDR3 has 15 amino acids. The trim removed 6 bases at V and 3 bases at J, leaving 8 bases unmatched. The V gene's germline CDR1 is ENHRY and CDR2 SYGVKD. The CDR3 nucleotides read TGTGCCATCAGGAGGGACAGGGAGTATGACTATGGCTACACCTTC. Residues: CAIRRDREYDYGYTF.

The CDR3 reads CSVDGYNSYNEQFF. CDR3 coding DNA: TGCAGCGTTGACGGCTATAACTCCTACAATGAGCAGTTCTTC. V is TRBV29-1 and J is TRBJ2-1; D ambiguous. The CDR3 is made up of 14 amino acids. Trimming took off 3 bases at V and 0 bases at J, with 9 bases between the two ends. The germline CDR1 and CDR2 sequences are SQVTM and ANQGSEA.

J is TRBJ2-7 and V is TRBV20-1; TRBD2 matches at 10 bases. The J call is in doubt because the DNA end fits TRBJ2-5 better. The germline CDR1 and CDR2 sequences are DFQATT and SNEGSKA (reference sequence). This CDR3 region has 14 residues. Here the CDR3 reads CSARIAGGGETQYF. The CDR3 DNA sequence: TGCAGTGCAAGGATAGCGGGGGGCGGGGAGACCCAGTACTTC.

The chain joins TRBV27 to TRBJ1-5; D gene unclear. CDR3 length: 16 residues. Trimming pared 2 bases from V and 0 bases from J, leaving 11 bases between. From germline, CDR1 is MNHEY and CDR2 SMNVEV (reference sequence). The CDR3: CASSLRAIYSNQPQHF. The CDR3 DNA sequence: TGTGCCAGCAGTTTAAGAGCCATCTATAGCAATCAGCCCCAGCATTTT.

This clonotype has only a few counts. The chain joins TRBV7-2 to TRBJ1-2, with 8 bases aligning to TRBD1. The CDR3 is 16 residues long. J was trimmed by 0 bases and V by 1 base; bases with no gene match: 4. Germline loops: CDR1 SGHTA, CDR2 FQGNSA. CDR3 sequence: CASSLGQGRTNYGYTF. CDR3 nucleotides: TGTGCCAGCAGCTTAGGACAGGGGAGGACTAACTATGGCTACACCTTC.

This clonotype was seen a handful of times. The chain recombines TRBV4-3 with TRBJ2-7; TRBD2 is a possible D gene (7 bases). CDR3 length equals 14 residues. Germline V lookup: CDR1 LGHNA, CDR2 YSLEER. Trimming pared 4 bases from V and 2 bases from J, leaving 12 bases between. Here the CDR3 DNA reads TGCGCCAGCAGCCCCTTCGGGGGGCCCTACGAGCAGTACTTC. Translation gives CASSPFGGPYEQYF.

The chain recombines TRBV28 with TRBJ2-2; a weak D match, TRBD2 (6 bases). The V end lost 6 bases, the J end lost 3 bases, and 11 bases lay between the germline ends. CDR1 is MDHEN, CDR2 SYDVKM, per germline. The CDR3 length is 14 residues. The CDR3: CASSIADYTGELFF. CDR3 DNA sequence: TGTGCCAGCAGCATAGCGGACTACACCGGGGAGCTGTTTTTT. Based on the CDR3 plus reference TRBV28 and TRBJ2-2, the full variable domain is DVKVTQSSRYLVKRTGEKVFLECVQDMDHENMFWYRQDPGLGLRLIYFSYDVKMKEKGDIPEGYSVSREKKERFSLILESASTNQTSMYLCASSIADYTGELFFGEGSRLTVL.

The V and J genes are TRBV12-3 or TRBV12-4 and TRBJ2-7; 8 bases are a match to TRBD2. The CDR3 contains 13 residues. J lost 7 bases, V lost 8 bases, and 10 bases had no gene match. The CDR3 DNA sequence: TGTGCCAGCCGGGAGCGGGAGCAAACTGAGCAGTACTTC. This codes for CASREREQTEQYF.

The chain has TRBV14 and TRBJ1-2, with 8 bases matching TRBD1. The germline V gene has CDR1 SGHDN and CDR2 FVKESK. The trim removed 4 bases at V and 7 bases at J, leaving 11 bases unmatched. This CDR3 is built from 15 residues. The DNA of the CDR3 is TGTGCCAGCAGCCTCGGAAGACAGGGGATCGGTGGCTACACCTTC. Protein: CASSLGRQGIGGYTF.

The gene calls are TRBV5-1 and TRBJ2-7; 7 bases match TRBD2. The CDR3 has 14 residues. Unmatched junction bases numbered 7, after V lost 4 bases and J lost 3 bases. Germline V lookup: CDR1 SGHRS, CDR2 YFSETQ. The CDR3 DNA reads as TGCGCCAGCAGCAAATCTAGCGGACACTACGAGCAGTACTTC. Its protein is CASSKSSGHYEQYF.

The sample holds a few counts of this clonotype. This chain uses TRBV3-1 with TRBJ2-1; D is unclear. The V gene's germline CDR1 is LGHDT and CDR2 YNNKEL (reference sequence). This CDR3 spans 13 amino acids. The ends were cut back, 4 bases at V and 7 bases at J, with 11 bases in the middle. The CDR3 sequence is CASSRTALNEQFF. The DNA of the CDR3 is TGTGCCAGCAGCCGGACCGCTTTGAATGAGCAGTTCTTC.

The chain recombines TRBV11-2 with TRBJ1-2, with D possibly matching TRBD1 (5 bases). Trimming left V 4 bases short and J 2 bases short, with 11 bases between. CDR1 and CDR2 (germline): SGHAT, FQNNGV. The CDR3 has 14 residues. The CDR3 spells CASSSDRRNYGYTF. Here the CDR3 DNA reads TGTGCCAGCAGCTCCGACAGAAGGAACTATGGCTACACCTTC.

V and J are TRBV5-5 and TRBJ2-3; D gene ambiguous. There are 12 residues in the CDR3. V gave up 4 bases and J gave up 6 bases, with 9 bases separating them. The germline gives CDR1 SGHKS, CDR2 YYEKEE (reference sequence). The CDR3 region is CASSMVLDTQYF. The DNA for the CDR3 is TGTGCCAGCAGCATGGTGTTGGATACGCAGTATTTT.

The chain has TRBV5-5 and TRBJ1-1; D is uncertain. The CDR3 extends over 13 amino acids. V was clipped by 4 bases and J by 0 bases, with 7 bases between them. The germline CDR1 and CDR2 sequences are SGHKS and YYEKEE (reference sequence). CDR3 protein: CASSEALNTEAFF. The DNA of the CDR3 is TGTGCCAGCAGCGAAGCCCTGAACACTGAAGCTTTCTTT.

This clonotype was found many times. V gene TRBV7-3 combines with J gene TRBJ1-2, with TRBD1 matching over 7 bases. Trimming removed 4 bases from V and 8 bases from J; junction bases left unmatched: 16. The CDR3 totals 16 residues. Germline lookup yields CDR1 SGHTA and CDR2 FQGTGA. The CDR3 DNA reads TGTGCCAGCAGCTCGTCACCAGGGGGGACCGCGGGCGGCTACACCTTC. This encodes CASSSSPGGTAGGYTF.